The T cell receptor beta chain described here comes from a study of blood T cell repertoires in COVID-19. Study details: PBMCs, B-cell-depleted T cells, or T cells provided the cDNA or gDNA that made up the material.

Participants' own reports of clinical history determined their cohort assignment. The repertoire was sequenced with immunoSEQ multiplex PCR; TCRdb's copy has only in-frame clones and lacks some. Altogether 250,000 or so clones are present, about 87% being singletons, with the ten largest covering 4.1%. Per germline, CDR1 LNHDA and CDR2 SQIVND (reference sequence). The CDR3 runs 14 residues. Unmatched junction bases numbered 8, after V lost 5 bases and J lost 6 bases. The chain joins TRBV19 to TRBJ1-2, with TRBD1 identical over 8 bases. Sequencing was performed on PBMCs or T cells enriched from blood (not recorded which). This clonotype originated in a woman in her thirties with acute COVID-19. CDR3 in DNA: TGTGCCAGTAGTCCTTCCTTGGACAGGGATGGCTACACCTTC. It specifies CASSPSLDRDGYTF.